Presented here are 5 T cell receptor beta chains from one specimen sequenced in a study of OX40 agonist ivuxolimab in advanced cancers. Method: immunoSEQ multiplex PCR; TCRdb's copy keeps in-frame clones and lacks some. The data contain some 150,000 clones, 75% to 95% of them singletons. Sequencing was performed on CD4+ or CD8+ T cells sorted from blood, taken in a trial of the OX40 agonist ivuxolimab. All receptors come from an adult with an advanced solid tumor such as melanoma, head and neck, liver or kidney cancer.

V usage is TRBV6-5 and J usage is TRBJ2-1; 7 bases align to TRBD2. The trim removed 4 bases at V and 6 bases at J, leaving 12 bases unmatched. There are 16 residues in the CDR3. Germline V gene data show CDR1 as MNHEY and CDR2 as SVGAGI. The CDR3, as DNA: TGTGCCAGCAGTTTGGGAGGGACTGCTCATTTCAATGAGCAGTTCTTC. This encodes CASSLGGTAHFNEQFF.

The chain has TRBV25-1 and TRBJ1-6; a weak D match, TRBD1 (6 bases). The V gene lost 5 bases and the J gene lost 0 bases, with 8 bases spanning the gap. CDR3 length: 15 amino acids. Germline V CDR1 and CDR2: MGHDK, SYGVNS. For the CDR3, the DNA is TGTGCCAGCAGTCAGGGGAGCTCCTATAATTCACCCCTCCACTTT. Protein product: CASSQGSSYNSPLHF.

This clone was seen just once. The chain links TRBV28 to TRBJ1-1; tentative D call: TRBD1 (5 bases). In germline, CDR1 is MDHEN, CDR2 SYDVKM. The CDR3 has 14 amino acids. The V and J ends lost 2 bases and 1 base respectively, with 8 bases between them. CDR3 protein: CASSLRQGNTEAFF. As DNA, the CDR3 is TGTGCCAGCAGTTTAAGGCAGGGGAACACTGAAGCTTTCTTT.

The chain combines TRBV6-5 with TRBJ1-1; 10 nucleotides align to TRBD1. The CDR3 is 14 amino acids. V dropped 7 bases and J dropped 5; count of bases not matched to a gene: 7. CDR1 and CDR2 (germline): MNHEY, SVGAGI. CDR3 nucleotides: TGTGCCAGCATTGCGACAGGGGGCCGGACTGAAGCTTTCTTT. Translation gives CASIATGGRTEAFF.

This clone was seen a single time. The chain has TRBV6-5 and TRBJ2-1, with TRBD2 matching over 9 bases. The length of the CDR3 is 13 residues. CDR1 and CDR2 from the germline V gene are MNHEY and SVGAGI. Trimming removed 6 bases from V and 8 bases from J; junction bases left unmatched: 5. Here the CDR3 reads CASRISGSDEQFF. The CDR3 DNA is TGTGCCAGCAGGATTAGCGGGAGCGATGAGCAGTTCTTC.